A selection of T cell receptor beta chains follows, all from one sample in a study of shared T cell receptors in the human thymus. Data came from immunoSEQ multiplex PCR; TCRdb stores just in-frame clones and leaves some out. The sample carries around 730,000 clones, 70% to 90% recorded once. These data were also filed under a second study, of human thymus T cells.

Source material: thymocytes. All receptors derive from a girl under three years old with a congenital heart defect. CDR3s include the opening cysteine and the closing phenylalanine or tryptophan. A D gene is named only where the DNA matches it firmly. The size of a clone is reported for some rows only, either as once, few or many, or as a class for expanded clones.

CDR3aa	CDR3nt	abundance	v_gene	j_gene	d_gene
CASSLSGRGYEQYF	TGTGCCAGCAGCTTATCGGGCAGGGGCTACGAGCAGTACTTC	.	TRBV11-2	TRBJ2-7	.
CASSQEEGSAISDTQYF	TGCGCCAGCAGCCAAGAAGAAGGCAGCGCAATTTCAGATACGCAGTATTTT	.	TRBV4-3	TRBJ2-3	.
CAWSGRTPNTEAFF	TGTGCCTGGAGTGGCCGGACACCTAACACTGAAGCTTTCTTT	.	TRBV30	TRBJ1-1	.
CASSLRGRGGPRETQYF	TGTGCCAGCAGCTTAAGGGGGCGGGGGGGCCCTAGGGAGACCCAGTACTTC	.	TRBV7-2	TRBJ2-5	TRBD2
CASSVTGNRLSEQYF	TGTGCCAGCAGCGTAACAGGGAACAGACTAAGCGAGCAGTACTTC	.	TRBV9	TRBJ2-7	.
CASSAGQGESPLHF	TGTGCCAGCAGCGCCGGACAGGGGGAGTCCCCCCTCCACTTT	.	TRBV9	TRBJ1-6	TRBD1
CASSFRGGYTF	TGTGCCAGCAGCTTCAGAGGGGGCTACACCTTC	.	TRBV7-2	TRBJ1-2	.
CASSESRRGGVHEQFF	TGTGCCAGCAGTGAAAGTAGGAGGGGGGGCGTACATGAGCAGTTCTTC	.	TRBV6-1	TRBJ2-1	.
CASSPRERGDTEAFF	TGTGCCAGCAGTCCGCGGGAGCGAGGGGACACTGAAGCTTTCTTT	few	TRBV7-9	TRBJ1-1	.
CAISESIMRSDTEAFF	TGTGCCATCAGTGAGTCGATTATGAGGTCTGACACTGAAGCTTTCTTT	.	TRBV10-3	TRBJ1-1	.
CASIRLTAAAAFF	TGTGCCAGCATTCGGCTAACAGCAGCGGCAGCTTTCTTT	.	TRBV28	TRBJ1-1	.
CASRRGCTDTQYF	TGTGCCAGCAGGCGGGGATGCACAGATACGCAGTATTTT	once	TRBV27	TRBJ2-3	.
CASSTWDRSVESPLHF	TGTGCCAGCAGCACCTGGGACAGGTCGGTTGAGTCACCCCTCCACTTT	.	TRBV9	TRBJ1-6	TRBD1
CASRPTTGQETQYF	TGTGCCAGCAGGCCCACGACAGGTCAAGAGACCCAGTACTTC	.	TRBV6-1	TRBJ2-5	.
CASSPPGGREKLFF	TGTGCCAGCAGTCCCCCAGGGGGCCGAGAAAAACTGTTTTTT	.	TRBV6-1	TRBJ1-4	TRBD1
CASSPDRDNQPQHF	TGTGCCAGCAGCCCCGACAGGGATAATCAGCCCCAGCATTTT	.	TRBV5-8	TRBJ1-5	TRBD1
CASRPGPGTDNSPLHF	TGTGCCAGCAGGCCCGGTCCCGGGACAGATAATTCACCCCTCCACTTT	.	TRBV7-2	TRBJ1-6	TRBD1
CASSQASGGWGYNSPLHF	TGTGCCAGCAGCCAAGCCAGTGGGGGGTGGGGGTATAATTCACCCCTCCACTTT	.	TRBV14	TRBJ1-6	.
CASSRSGGNGDTQYF	TGTGCCAGCAGTCGAAGCGGGGGGAATGGAGATACGCAGTATTTT	.	TRBV6-5	TRBJ2-3	TRBD2
CASSLWDRNTEAFF	TGTGCCAGCAGTTTGTGGGACAGGAACACTGAAGCTTTCTTT	.	TRBV28	TRBJ1-1	TRBD1
CASSYKITGGGNTIYF	TGTGCCAGCAGTTACAAGATTACAGGGGGAGGAAACACCATATATTTT	.	TRBV6-5	TRBJ1-3	TRBD1
CASSLAREGGLGCNEQFF	TGTGCCAGCAGCTTGGCGAGGGAGGGGGGGCTCGGTTGCAATGAGCAGTTCTTC	.	TRBV5-6	TRBJ2-1	.
CASSDITGMNTEAFF	TGTGCCAGCAGTGATATTACAGGGATGAACACTGAAGCTTTCTTT	.	TRBV6-1	TRBJ1-1	.
CASSGGDTDTQYF	TGTGCCAGTAGCGGGGGGGACACAGATACGCAGTATTTT	.	TRBV19	TRBJ2-3	TRBD2
CASSNLDLREYNEQFF	TGTGCCAGCAGCAACCTAGACTTAAGGGAGTACAATGAGCAGTTCTTC	.	TRBV21-1	TRBJ2-1	.
CATTGKGTRGNTEAFF	TGTGCCACCACAGGGAAGGGAACGCGAGGAAACACTGAAGCTTTCTTT	.	TRBV19	TRBJ1-1	.
CAGSFGQETQYF	TGCGCCGGATCTTTCGGGCAAGAGACCCAGTACTTC	.	TRBV10-1	TRBJ2-5	.
CASSNEGQLYNEQFF	TGTGCCAGCAGTAATGAGGGACAGCTCTACAATGAGCAGTTCTTC	.	TRBV28	TRBJ2-1	TRBD1
CSVGRGYTDTQYF	TGCAGCGTGGGGCGGGGATACACAGATACGCAGTATTTT	.	TRBV29-1	TRBJ2-3	.
CASRGTGSFYEQYF	TGTGCCAGCAGGGGGACAGGATCTTTCTACGAGCAGTACTTC	few	TRBV27	TRBJ2-7	TRBD1